This is a list of T cell receptor beta chains from one sample in a study of immune heterogeneity within non-small cell lung tumors. One entry per CDR3 protein results from TCRdb running MiXCR on the multiplex PCR reads. The repertoire has about 23,000 distinct CDR3 sequences, 25% to 30% of them found once; the top ten carry 3.5% to 4.5%. The material sequenced was lung tumor tissue. The receptors here all came from a man in his forties with non-small cell lung cancer. The CDR3 runs from the conserved cysteine through the conserved F or W. A D gene is named only where the DNA matches it firmly. Only part of the rows carry a size: once, few, many, or a class if the clone is expanded.

CAISDAAGGHEQYF	TGTGCCATCAGTGATGCAGCGGGAGGCCACGAGCAGTACTTC	many	TRBD2	TRBV10-3	TRBJ2-7
CASSPRRSGETQYF	TGTGCCAGCAGCCCACGTCGAAGCGGAGAGACCCAGTACTTC	.	.	TRBV7-2	TRBJ2-5
CASSQGRPGLAVYEQYF	TGTGCCAGCAGCCAAGGCAGACCCGGACTAGCGGTTTACGAGCAGTACTTC	.	TRBD2	TRBV3-1	TRBJ2-7
CASSIDSDMNTEAFF	TGTGCCAGTAGTATTGACAGTGACATGAACACTGAAGCTTTCTTT	many	.	TRBV19	TRBJ1-1
CASSFVGGGPQEQYF	TGTGCCAGCAGTTTTGTGGGAGGTGGCCCGCAGGAGCAGTACTTC	few	.	TRBV28	TRBJ2-7
CSTGQANYGYTF	TGCAGTACAGGACAGGCCAACTATGGCTACACCTTC	many	TRBD1	TRBV20-1	TRBJ1-2
CSAPGGRSYGYTF	TGCAGTGCCCCGGGGGGTAGGAGCTATGGCTACACCTTC	many	.	TRBV20-1	TRBJ1-2
CAWSVRSGFSYNSSLHF	TGTGCCTGGAGTGTACGATCGGGTTTCTCCTATAATTCATCCCTCCACTTT	.	.	TRBV30	TRBJ1-6
CASSWGRASGVQETQYF	TGCGCCAGCAGCTGGGGGAGAGCTAGCGGGGTCCAAGAGACCCAGTACTTC	few	TRBD2	TRBV5-1	TRBJ2-5
CASNTGGWGYGYTF	TGTGCCAGTAACACAGGGGGCTGGGGCTATGGCTACACCTTC	many	TRBD1	TRBV19	TRBJ1-2
CASSYSSANQPQHF	TGTGCCAGCAGTTACTCGTCAGCCAATCAGCCCCAGCATTTT	.	.	TRBV6-6	TRBJ1-5
CASLQGTNYGYTF	TGCGCCAGTTTACAGGGGACTAACTATGGCTACACCTTC	many	TRBD1	TRBV10-2	TRBJ1-2
CASSGLAGGGHEQFF	TGTGCCAGCAGTGGACTAGCGGGAGGGGGCCATGAGCAGTTCTTC	medium-sized	TRBD2	TRBV12-3/TRBV12-4	TRBJ2-1
CASSPSTSPGELFF	TGTGCCAGCTCACCGTCGACTAGCCCCGGGGAGCTGTTTTTT	many	TRBD2	TRBV18	TRBJ2-2
CASSQEPVGSILAEAFF	TGCGCCAGCAGCCAAGAGCCAGTGGGCAGCATTTTGGCTGAAGCTTTCTTT	.	.	TRBV4-1	TRBJ1-1
CAISGTGGTGELFF	TGTGCCATCAGTGGTACGGGCGGCACCGGGGAGCTGTTTTTT	.	.	TRBV10-3	TRBJ2-2
CASERGTNTGELFF	TGTGCCAGCGAGAGAGGGACGAACACCGGGGAGCTGTTTTTT	few	.	TRBV6-1	TRBJ2-2